The clone carrying this T cell receptor (beta chain) has just a few counts. The sample comes from a study of blood T cell repertoires in COVID-19. Study at large: The analysed material was cDNA or gDNA that came from T cells, B-cell-depleted T cells, or PBMCs.

Germline lookup yields CDR1 KGHSH and CDR2 LQKENI. V was pared by 2 bases and J by 3 bases, with 10 bases between. The CDR3 is 14 residues long. Source study methods: Reference gene primer amplification in the assay estimated nucleated cell counts. Sequencing was performed with immunoSEQ multiplex PCR; in TCRdb, only in-frame clones are kept and a portion is missing. The V and J calls and the clone size are those of that table, but D and trimming were determined from the DNA. This sample has 130,000 to 150,000 clones; around 86% occur once, and the top ten carry roughly 8.2%. The sequenced sample was peripheral blood. The genes are TRBV18 and TRBJ1-2; no reliable D call. The sequence was obtained from a human donor in a cohort sampled during active COVID-19. The CDR3 reads CASSPIEGDYGYTF. CDR3 nucleotides: TGTGCCAGCTCACCAATCGAGGGTGACTATGGCTACACCTTC.